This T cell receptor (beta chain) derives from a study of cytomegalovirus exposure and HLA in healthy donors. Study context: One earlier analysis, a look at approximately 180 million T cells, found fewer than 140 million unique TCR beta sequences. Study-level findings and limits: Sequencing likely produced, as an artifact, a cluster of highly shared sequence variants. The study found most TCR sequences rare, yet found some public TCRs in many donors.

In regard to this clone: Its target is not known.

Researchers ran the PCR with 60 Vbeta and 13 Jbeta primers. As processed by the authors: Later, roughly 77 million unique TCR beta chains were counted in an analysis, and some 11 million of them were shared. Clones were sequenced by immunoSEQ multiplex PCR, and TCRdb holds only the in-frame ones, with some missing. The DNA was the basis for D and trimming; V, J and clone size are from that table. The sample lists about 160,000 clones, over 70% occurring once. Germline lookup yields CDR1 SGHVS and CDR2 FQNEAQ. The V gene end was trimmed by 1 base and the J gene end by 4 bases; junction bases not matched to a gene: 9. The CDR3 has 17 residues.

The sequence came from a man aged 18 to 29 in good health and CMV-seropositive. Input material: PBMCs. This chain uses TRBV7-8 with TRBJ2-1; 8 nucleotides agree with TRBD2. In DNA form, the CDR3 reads TGTGCCAGCAGCTTAGTTCCAGCGGGAGCCGGTTACAATGAGCAGTTCTTC. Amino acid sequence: CASSLVPAGAGYNEQFF.